This T cell receptor (beta chain) was identified in a study of neurological immune-mediated disorders. V shed 5 bases and J 0 bases; nucleotides not matched to a gene: 9. Looked up from germline, CDR1 is SGHAT and CDR2 is FQNNGV. This CDR3 spans 16 amino acids. This clonotype was observed at least ten times. Its matching antigen is unknown. The cells used in sorted libraries, CD4+ or CD8+ T cells, numbered 1 million. Every sequencing run produced over 170 million TCR-beta sequences, and the sequences from any one run covered 15-18 subjects. From the 5' RACE reads, TCRdb called clonotypes with MiXCR, one entry per CDR3 protein. The sample has 35,000 to 55,000 distinct CDR3 sequences, more than 5% seen once. General observations from the study: None of the CDR3 amino acid sequences found in expanded clones was shared across subjects. This suggests that the TCR-beta repertoires were private in all groups. Healthy controls had more TCR clonal expansion than multiple sclerosis, which showed the least, whereas HTLV-1-associated myelopathy showed the most.

Material: CD4+ T cells from blood. The V and J genes are TRBV11-2 and TRBJ1-1, with 7 bases that match TRBD1. This receptor was taken from a woman between 40 and 50 years old in good health. The CDR3 DNA reads TGTGCCAGCAGCCCGGGACAGTCGCGGATGAACACTGAAGCTTTCTTT. It codes for CASSPGQSRMNTEAFF.